These 23 T cell receptor beta chains share one sample of origin, sequenced in a study of identical twins. TCRdb redid the calling of the 5' RACE reads with MiXCR, one entry per CDR3 protein. The table includes about 690,000 distinct CDR3 sequences, over 20% detected once. This sample also appeared in a second study, on T cells expressing NK-cell markers.

Sequencing was performed on PBMCs. The receptors come from a young woman in good health.

This chain links TRBV15 with TRBJ2-7, with D possibly matching TRBD1 (5 bases). The CDR3 extends over 15 amino acids. The germline gives CDR1 LNHNV, CDR2 YYDKDF (reference sequence). Trimming removed 3 bases at V and 2 bases at J, with 14 bases between. The CDR3 protein is CATSSETEATYEQYF. As DNA, the CDR3 is TGTGCCACCAGCAGTGAGACAGAGGCCACCTACGAGCAGTACTTC.

This clonotype appeared a few times. The chain recombines TRBV5-1 with TRBJ2-2, with D perhaps TRBD2 (5 bases). Between the trimmed V and J ends, which lost 4 bases and 0 bases, there was a span of 7 bases. This CDR3 region has 14 residues. Germline CDR1 is SGHRS and CDR2 is YFSETQ. The CDR3 sequence: CASSTGTNTGELFF. The DNA of the CDR3 is TGCGCCAGCAGCACCGGGACGAACACCGGGGAGCTGTTTTTT.

There are many counts of this clonotype. This chain joins TRBV10-3 and TRBJ2-1; TRBD2 aligns across 8 bases. Germline trimming cut 4 bases from V and 14 bases from J; bases unmatched to any gene: 7. In germline, CDR1 is ENHRY, CDR2 SYGVKD. The CDR3 spans 12 residues. The CDR3 coding sequence is TGTGCCATCAGTGCGCAGCGGGGGACCGAGTTCTTC. Protein sequence: CAISAQRGTEFF.

This clonotype occurred many times. The chain employs TRBV29-1 and TRBJ2-7, with D tentatively TRBD1 or TRBD2 (5 bases each). The CDR3 has 12 residues. Germline CDR1 SQVTM, CDR2 ANQGSEA. Trimming took 6 bases from V and 0 from J, leaving 9 bases between them. The CDR3 region is CSVRGSSYEQYF. CDR3 nucleotides: TGCAGCGTCCGGGGCAGCTCCTACGAGCAGTACTTC.

V and J are TRBV29-1 and TRBJ2-5; D may correspond to TRBD1 or TRBD2 (5 bases each). The V end was cut by 7 bases, the J end by 5 bases, with 11 bases between. The length of the CDR3 is 11 residues. The germline gives CDR1 SQVTM, CDR2 ANQGSEA. The CDR3 DNA reads TGCAGCGCCGGACGGGACGAGACCCAGTACTTC. Translated: CSAGRDETQYF. Supplemented by reference TRBV29-1 and TRBJ2-5, the full variable domain reads SAVISQKPSRDICQRGTSLTIQCQVDSQVTMMFWYRQQPGQSLTLIATANQGSEATYESGFVIDKFPISRPNLTFSTLTVSNMSPEDSSIYLCSAGRDETQYFGPGTRLLVL.

This chain joins TRBV7-3 and TRBJ2-1, with a weak D call TRBD2 (5 bases). The V gene lost 1 base and the J gene lost 2 bases, with 9 bases spanning the gap. CDR1 and CDR2 from the germline V gene are SGHTA and FQGTGA. The CDR3 consists of 15 residues. The CDR3, as DNA: TGTGCCAGCAGCTTAAACCTCGGGACCTACAATGAGCAGTTCTTC. It codes for CASSLNLGTYNEQFF.

This clonotype has a count of ten or more. V gene TRBV12-3 or TRBV12-4 combines with J gene TRBJ2-5; 7 nucleotides align to TRBD2. Losses at the gene ends were 7 bases for V and 4 bases for J; bases not matched to a gene: 6. The CDR3 runs to 13 residues. The CDR3 is CASTKTSLETQYF. CDR3 bases: TGTGCCAGCACCAAGACTAGCCTAGAGACCCAGTACTTC.

DNA of the CDR3: TGTGCCAGCAGTTTTTGGCGGGGGGATGAGCAGTTCTTC. Translating gives CASSFWRGDEQFF. The chain joins TRBV12-3 or TRBV12-4 to TRBJ2-1, with 8 bases fitting TRBD2. V dropped 3 bases and J dropped 8; count of bases not matched to a gene: 3. CDR3 length: 13 residues.

This clonotype was found once. The chain carries TRBV10-3 and TRBJ2-7; D remains unclear. This CDR3 is built from 12 residues. The germline V gene has CDR1 ENHRY and CDR2 SYGVKD. V was clipped by 3 bases and J by 1 base, with 4 bases between them. CDR3 DNA sequence: TGTGCCATCAGTGACGGGTCCTACGAGCAGTACTTC. It is translated as CAISDGSYEQYF.

This clonotype has a handful of counts. The chain links TRBV5-1 to TRBJ2-1; TRBD1 or TRBD2 may be the D gene (6 bases each). The CDR3 covers 15 residues. Germline CDR1 is SGHRS and CDR2 is YFSETQ. V was cut by 5 bases and J by 7 bases, with 19 bases left in between. CDR3 nucleotides: TGCGCCAGCAGTCTGCGTGGGGGGCGAAGGAATGAGCAGTTCTTC. This encodes CASSLRGGRRNEQFF.

This clonotype was detected ten times or more. V and J are TRBV20-1 and TRBJ2-3, with D unclear. Trimming removed 3 bases from V and 4 bases from J, with 11 bases in between. CDR1 and CDR2 (germline): DFQATT, SNEGSKA (reference sequence). The CDR3 length is 13 residues. CDR3 residues: CSASNLVADTQYF. In DNA, the CDR3 is TGCAGTGCTAGTAACCTAGTGGCAGATACGCAGTATTTT.

The chain joins TRBV2 to TRBJ1-2, with D tentatively TRBD1 (6 bases). Germline V lookup: CDR1 SNHLY, CDR2 FYNNEI. There are 13 residues in the CDR3. Trimming took 2 bases from V and 6 from J, leaving 10 bases between them. The CDR3 sequence: CASSEWKGDGYTF. The CDR3 DNA is TGTGCCAGCAGTGAATGGAAGGGGGATGGCTACACCTTC.

CDR3 sequence: CASSPDTDNEQFF. CDR3 DNA sequence: TGTGCCAGCAGCCCGGATACCGATAATGAGCAGTTCTTC. The rearrangement joins TRBV14 to TRBJ2-1; no definite D call. Germline CDR1 and CDR2: SGHDN and FVKESK. The CDR3 runs to 13 residues. V was shortened by 4 bases and J by 7 bases, with 11 bases between the two germline ends.

This clonotype was detected a few times. The V call is TRBV12-5, the J call TRBJ2-2; D is ambiguous. The CDR3 has 11 amino acids. Per germline, CDR1 LGHNT and CDR2 FRNRAP. V gave up 0 bases and J gave up 7 bases, with 0 bases separating them. This CDR3 reads CASGLVGELFF. CDR3 in DNA: TGTGCTAGTGGTTTGGTCGGGGAGCTGTTTTTT.

The table lists this clonotype with a few counts. V is TRBV7-2 and J is TRBJ2-1, with TRBD1 as a possible D gene (7 bases). Germline V gives CDR1 SGHTA, CDR2 FQGNSA. The CDR3 runs 16 residues. The V end lost 5 bases, the J end lost 1 base, and 15 bases lay between the germline ends. This CDR3 is CASSEGAGRSYNEQFF. DNA for the CDR3: TGTGCCAGCAGCGAGGGGGCGGGAAGGTCCTACAATGAGCAGTTCTTC.

This clonotype appeared a few times. The V gene is TRBV4-2, the J gene TRBJ1-1; D perhaps matches TRBD1 (5 bases). V was pared by 3 bases and J by 4 bases, with 9 bases between. The CDR3 runs to 13 residues. Germline lookup yields CDR1 LGHNA and CDR2 YNFKEQ. In DNA form, the CDR3 reads TGTGCCAGCAGCCAGCAGGGTTTCACTGAAGCTTTCTTT. As protein: CASSQQGFTEAFF.

This clonotype has a handful of counts. The chain carries TRBV20-1 and TRBJ2-3, with 8 nucleotides matching TRBD2. Germline lookup yields CDR1 DFQATT and CDR2 SNEGSKA (reference sequence). CDR3 size: 16 residues. With 1 base clipped from V and 3 bases from J, the junction kept 9 bases outside the gene matches. The CDR3 DNA reads TGCAGTGCTAGAGCTTGGACGGGGGGGCCTACAGATACGCAGTATTTT. Translating gives CSARAWTGGPTDTQYF.

This clonotype was recorded a few times. This chain connects TRBV7-2 to TRBJ2-7; 7 positions agree with TRBD2. With V trimmed by 0 bases and J by 10 bases, 6 bases remained unmatched. Per the germline V gene, CDR1 is SGHTA and CDR2 is FQGNSA. The CDR3 runs 13 residues. This CDR3 is CASSLARQGLQYF. The CDR3 DNA sequence: TGTGCCAGCAGCTTAGCGAGGCAGGGACTACAGTACTTC. Full variable domain (missing parts from reference TRBV7-2 and TRBJ2-7): GAGVSQSPSNKVTEKGKDVELRCDPISGHTALYWYRQSLGQGLEFLIYFQGNSAPDKSGLPSDRFSAERTGGSVSTLTIQRTQQEDSAVYLCASSLARQGLQYFGPGTRLTVT.

This clonotype was recorded a few times. The V call is TRBV12-3 or TRBV12-4, the J call TRBJ2-5, with a weak D call TRBD2 (5 bases). V lost 3 bases to trimming and J lost 7 bases, with 15 bases between them. The CDR3 has 14 residues. CDR3 DNA sequence: TGTGCCAGCAGTTTGGCGGGCCTTGAAGGGACCCAGTACTTC. Protein sequence: CASSLAGLEGTQYF.

V gene TRBV5-5 combines with J gene TRBJ1-1, with TRBD1 as a possible D gene (6 bases). V lost 6 bases and J 0 bases, leaving 15 bases between the germline ends. Germline-derived CDR1 and CDR2 are SGHKS and YYEKEE (reference sequence). The CDR3 runs to 15 residues. The CDR3 spells CASTTPRGMNTEAFF. CDR3 in DNA: TGTGCCAGCACCACACCCAGGGGAATGAACACTGAAGCTTTCTTT.

This clonotype has just a few counts. The chain links TRBV6-5 to TRBJ1-2; D perhaps matches TRBD1 (5 bases). Germline loops: CDR1 MNHEY, CDR2 SVGAGI. The CDR3 sequence is 16 residues long. V lost 2 bases and J lost 0, with 13 bases in between. Here the CDR3 reads CASSYRRDVANYGYTF. In DNA form, the CDR3 reads TGTGCCAGCAGTTACCGCCGGGACGTAGCTAACTATGGCTACACCTTC.

This rearrangement joins TRBV20-1 to TRBJ2-1; a weak D match, TRBD2 (6 bases). Germline V gene lookup returns CDR1 DFQATT and CDR2 SNEGSKA (reference sequence). The CDR3 totals 18 residues. V was shortened by 6 bases and J by 0 bases, with 24 bases between the two germline ends. The CDR3 loop reads CSATTGTVLPSSYNEQFF. CDR3 nucleotide sequence: TGCAGTGCGACAACCGGGACTGTTCTACCTAGCTCCTACAATGAGCAGTTCTTC.

This clonotype was seen more than once but under ten times. This chain joins TRBV29-1 and TRBJ2-1; 8 nucleotides match TRBD2. Trimming took 6 bases from V and 3 from J; bases not matched to a gene: 10. Germline values: CDR1 SQVTM, CDR2 ANQGSEA. The CDR3 contains 15 residues. The CDR3 coding sequence is TGCAGCGTACCGAGCGGGGGCGCGGTCTACAATGAGCAGTTCTTC. It specifies CSVPSGGAVYNEQFF.